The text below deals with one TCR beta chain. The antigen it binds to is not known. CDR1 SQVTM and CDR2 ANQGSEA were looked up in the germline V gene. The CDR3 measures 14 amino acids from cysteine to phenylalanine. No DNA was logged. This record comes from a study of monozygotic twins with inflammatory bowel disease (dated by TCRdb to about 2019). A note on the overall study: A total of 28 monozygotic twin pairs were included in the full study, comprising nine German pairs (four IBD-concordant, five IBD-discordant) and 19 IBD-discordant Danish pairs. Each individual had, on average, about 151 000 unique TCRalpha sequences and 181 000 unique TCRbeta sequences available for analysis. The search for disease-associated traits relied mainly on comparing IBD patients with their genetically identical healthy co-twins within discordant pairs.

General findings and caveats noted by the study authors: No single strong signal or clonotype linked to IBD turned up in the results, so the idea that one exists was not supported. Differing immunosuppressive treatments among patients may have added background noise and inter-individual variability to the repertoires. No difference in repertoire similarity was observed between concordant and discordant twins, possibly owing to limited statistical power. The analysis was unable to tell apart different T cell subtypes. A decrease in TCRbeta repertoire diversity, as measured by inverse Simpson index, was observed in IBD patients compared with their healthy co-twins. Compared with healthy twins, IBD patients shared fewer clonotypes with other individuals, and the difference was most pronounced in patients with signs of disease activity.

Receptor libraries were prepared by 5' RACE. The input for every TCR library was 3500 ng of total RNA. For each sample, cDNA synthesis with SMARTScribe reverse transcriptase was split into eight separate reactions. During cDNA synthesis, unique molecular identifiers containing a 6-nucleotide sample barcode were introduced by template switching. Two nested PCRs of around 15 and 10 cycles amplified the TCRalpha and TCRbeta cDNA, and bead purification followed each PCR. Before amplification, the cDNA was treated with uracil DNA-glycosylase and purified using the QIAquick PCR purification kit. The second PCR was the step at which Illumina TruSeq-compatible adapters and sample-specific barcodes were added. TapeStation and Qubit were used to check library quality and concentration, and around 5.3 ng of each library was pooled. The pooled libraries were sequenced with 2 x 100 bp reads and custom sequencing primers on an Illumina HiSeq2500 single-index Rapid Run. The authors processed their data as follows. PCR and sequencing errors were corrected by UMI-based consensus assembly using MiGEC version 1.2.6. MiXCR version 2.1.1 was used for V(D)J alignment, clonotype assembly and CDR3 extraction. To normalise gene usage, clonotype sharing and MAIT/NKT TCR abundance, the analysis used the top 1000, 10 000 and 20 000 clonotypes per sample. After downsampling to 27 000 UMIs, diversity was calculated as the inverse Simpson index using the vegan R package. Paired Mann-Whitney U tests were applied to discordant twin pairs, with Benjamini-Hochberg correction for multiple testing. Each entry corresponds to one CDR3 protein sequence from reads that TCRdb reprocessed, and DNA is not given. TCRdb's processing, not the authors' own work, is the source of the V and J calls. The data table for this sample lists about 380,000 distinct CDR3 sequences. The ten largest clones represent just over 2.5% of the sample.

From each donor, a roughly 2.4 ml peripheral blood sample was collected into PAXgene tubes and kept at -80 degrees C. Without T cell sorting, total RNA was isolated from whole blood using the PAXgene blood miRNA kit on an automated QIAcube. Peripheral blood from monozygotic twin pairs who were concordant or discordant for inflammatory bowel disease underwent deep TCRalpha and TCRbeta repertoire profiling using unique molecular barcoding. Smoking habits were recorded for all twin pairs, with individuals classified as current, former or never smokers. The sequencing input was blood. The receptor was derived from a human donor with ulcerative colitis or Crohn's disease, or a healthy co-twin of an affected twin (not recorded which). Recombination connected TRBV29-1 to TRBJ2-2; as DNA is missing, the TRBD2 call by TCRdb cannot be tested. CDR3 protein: CSVVGLANTGELFF.